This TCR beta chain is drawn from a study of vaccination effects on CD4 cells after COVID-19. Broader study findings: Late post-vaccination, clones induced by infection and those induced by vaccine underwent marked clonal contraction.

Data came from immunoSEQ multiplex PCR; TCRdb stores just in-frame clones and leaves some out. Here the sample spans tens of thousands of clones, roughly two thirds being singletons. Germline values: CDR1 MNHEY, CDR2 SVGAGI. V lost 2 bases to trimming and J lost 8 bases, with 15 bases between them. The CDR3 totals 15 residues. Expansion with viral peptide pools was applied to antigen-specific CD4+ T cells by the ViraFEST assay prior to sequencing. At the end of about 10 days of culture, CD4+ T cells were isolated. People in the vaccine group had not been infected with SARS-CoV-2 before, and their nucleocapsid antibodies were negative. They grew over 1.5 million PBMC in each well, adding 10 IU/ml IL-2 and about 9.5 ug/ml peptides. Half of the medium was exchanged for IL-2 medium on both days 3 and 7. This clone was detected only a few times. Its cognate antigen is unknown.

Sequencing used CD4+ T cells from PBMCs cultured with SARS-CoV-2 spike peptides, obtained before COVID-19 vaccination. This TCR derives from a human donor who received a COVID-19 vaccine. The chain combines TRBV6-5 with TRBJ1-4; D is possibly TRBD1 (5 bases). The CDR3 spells CASSYAGVTGEKLFF. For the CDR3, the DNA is TGTGCCAGCAGTTACGCGGGGGTTACGGGAGAAAAACTGTTTTTT.